This T cell receptor (beta chain) was captured in a study of blood T cell repertoires in COVID-19. Donors were grouped by their self-reported clinical history. Repertoires were generated with immunoSEQ multiplex PCR, while TCRdb's copy carries only in-frame clones and drops some. The sample contains 140,000 to 150,000 clones, about 83% of which appear only once. Per germline, CDR1 LNHDA and CDR2 SQIVND (reference sequence). The length of the CDR3 is 14 residues. V shed 1 base and J shed 6 bases, with 10 bases lying between them. The genes are TRBV19 and TRBJ1-5; D is ambiguous. The receptor was derived from a woman aged 50 to 60 who had been exposed to COVID-19. The sequenced sample was PBMCs or T cells enriched from blood (not recorded which). CDR3 protein: CASSIVAGGQPQHF. In DNA, the CDR3 is TGTGCCAGTAGTATAGTGGCGGGTGGTCAGCCCCAGCATTTT.